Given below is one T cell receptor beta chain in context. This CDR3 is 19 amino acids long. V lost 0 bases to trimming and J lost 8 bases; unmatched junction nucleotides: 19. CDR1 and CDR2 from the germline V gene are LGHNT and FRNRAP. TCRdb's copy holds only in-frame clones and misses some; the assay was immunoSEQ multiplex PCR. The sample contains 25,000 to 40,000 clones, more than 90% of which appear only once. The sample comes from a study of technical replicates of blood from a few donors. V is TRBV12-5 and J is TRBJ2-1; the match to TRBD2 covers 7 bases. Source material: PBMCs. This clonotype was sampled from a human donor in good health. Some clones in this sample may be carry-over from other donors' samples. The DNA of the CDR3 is TGTGCTAGTGGTTTGGTACGGGGCGAGTGGGAGGGCGAAGGTCATGAGCAGTTCTTC. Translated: CASGLVRGEWEGEGHEQFF.